This TCR beta chain was recovered during a study of blood T cell repertoires in COVID-19. Looking at the study overall: Sites across the United States, Italy and Spain contributed samples from acute and convalescent COVID-19. Sources were T cells, B-cell-depleted T cells, or PBMCs; the material itself was cDNA or gDNA.

TCRdb's copy holds only in-frame clones and misses some; the assay was immunoSEQ multiplex PCR. This table has fewer than 400,000 clones, 80% to 90% appearing once. V shed 0 bases and J shed 1 base, with 15 bases lying between them. The CDR3 is 18 residues long. Germline CDR1 is LGHNA and CDR2 is YNFKEQ. The sample taken for sequencing was PBMCs or T cells enriched from blood (not recorded which). The chain carries TRBV4-2 and TRBJ2-2, with D perhaps TRBD1 (6 bases). This receptor was taken from a man aged 25 to 40 who had recovered from COVID-19. CDR3 protein: CASSQDPTGGRNTGELFF. DNA for the CDR3: TGTGCCAGCAGCCAAGATCCAACTGGGGGCAGGAACACCGGGGAGCTGTTTTTT.